This T cell receptor (beta chain) was sequenced during a study of OX40 agonist ivuxolimab in advanced cancers. Overall study findings and caveats: Nonresponders, in some cases, also had low normalized T-cell clonal expansion. Clonal expansion by week 6 occurred in CD4+ and CD8+ blood T cells (at 0.1 to 3.0 mg/kg). Expanded peripheral T cell antigen specificity was not determined. Relative to CD4+ cells, CD8+ T cells on average had more expanded clones.

Clones were sequenced by immunoSEQ multiplex PCR, and TCRdb holds only the in-frame ones, with some missing. Seen here are 65,000 or so clones, roughly 80% observed once, and the top ten hold more than 2%. Germline trimming cut 2 bases from V and 1 base from J; bases unmatched to any gene: 9. The germline gives CDR1 SEHNR, CDR2 FQNEAQ (reference sequence). The CDR3 is made up of 18 amino acids. Concerning this clone itself: Its target is not known.

The input for sequencing was CD4+ or CD8+ T cells sorted from blood, taken in a trial of the OX40 agonist ivuxolimab. The chain joins TRBV7-9 to TRBJ2-3; TRBD2 aligns across 10 bases. This receptor was taken from an adult with an advanced solid tumor such as melanoma, head and neck, liver or kidney cancer. Here the CDR3 reads CASSLISAGGPGTDTQYF. CDR3 coding DNA: TGTGCCAGCAGCTTAATCTCAGCGGGGGGGCCTGGCACAGATACGCAGTATTTT.